This paragraph covers one T cell receptor (beta chain) sequence. Profiling relied on immunoSEQ multiplex PCR, and the TCRdb table lists in-frame clones only, not all of them. The profile shows over 30,000 clones, around 90% of them singletons. The germline CDR1 and CDR2 sequences are SQVTM and ANQGSEA. The CDR3 loop spans 14 amino acids. The ends were cut back, 4 bases at V and 4 bases at J, with 17 bases in the middle. The data stem from a study of OX40 agonist ivuxolimab in advanced cancers. The sample here was CD4+ or CD8+ T cells sorted from blood, taken in a trial of the OX40 agonist ivuxolimab. This TCR was recovered from an adult with an advanced solid tumor such as melanoma, head and neck, liver or kidney cancer. J is TRBJ2-7 and V is TRBV29-1; no reliable D call. The CDR3 spells CSVVIAADPYEQYF. The DNA for the CDR3 is TGCAGCGTTGTCATCGCGGCGGATCCATACGAGCAGTACTTC.